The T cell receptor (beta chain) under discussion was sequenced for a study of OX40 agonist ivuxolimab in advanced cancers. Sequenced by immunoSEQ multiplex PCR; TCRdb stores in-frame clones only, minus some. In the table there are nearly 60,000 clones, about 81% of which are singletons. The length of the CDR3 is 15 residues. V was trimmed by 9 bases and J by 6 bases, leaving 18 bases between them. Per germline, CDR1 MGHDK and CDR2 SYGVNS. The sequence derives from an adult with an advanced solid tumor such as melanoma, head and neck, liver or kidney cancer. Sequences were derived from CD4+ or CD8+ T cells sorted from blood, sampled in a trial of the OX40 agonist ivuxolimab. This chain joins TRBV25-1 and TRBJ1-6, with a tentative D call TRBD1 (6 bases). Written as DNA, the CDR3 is TGTGCCAGTGAGAGATCCGGACAGAGTAATTCACCCCTCCACTTT. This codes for CASERSGQSNSPLHF. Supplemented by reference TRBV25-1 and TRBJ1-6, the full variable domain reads EADIYQTPRYLVIGTGKKITLECSQTMGHDKMYWYQQDPGMELHLIHYSYGVNSTEKGDLSSESTVSRIRTEHFPLTLESARPSHTSQYLCASERSGQSNSPLHFGNGTRLTVT.